This passage covers 27 T cell receptor beta chains from one sample sequenced in a study of neoadjuvant anti-PD-1 for oral cavity cancer. Repertoires were generated with immunoSEQ multiplex PCR, while TCRdb's copy carries only in-frame clones and drops some. The repertoire holds fewer than 20,000 clones, roughly 70% seen once, with 2.6% in the top ten. The sequences come from PBMCs, collected before nivolumab (anti-PD-1) treatment. These receptors were obtained from a person aged 40 to 85 with oral cavity squamous cell carcinoma.

The J gene is TRBJ1-1, the V gene TRBV7-9; D perhaps matches TRBD1 (6 bases). The CDR3 extends over 15 amino acids. Germline V lookup: CDR1 SEHNR, CDR2 FQNEAQ (reference sequence). Trimming removed 8 bases at V and 5 bases at J, with 21 bases between. In nucleotides, the CDR3 is TGTGCCAGCGGCCTCGAGCCGGGGGGCCGGACTGAAGCTTTCTTT. Amino acid sequence: CASGLEPGGRTEAFF. Full variable domain (missing parts from reference TRBV7-9 and TRBJ1-1): DTGVSQNPRHKITKRGQNVTFRCDPISEHNRLYWYRQTLGQGPEFLTYFQNEAQLEKSRLLSDRFSAERPKGSFSTLEIQRTEQGDSAMYLCASGLEPGGRTEAFFGQGTRLTVV.

The sample holds one count of this clone. The V call is TRBV5-1, the J call TRBJ2-2, with TRBD1 as a possible D gene (6 bases). V was shortened by 4 bases and J by 6 bases, with 10 bases between the two germline ends. Germline CDR1 SGHRS, CDR2 YFSETQ. This CDR3 has 13 amino acids. The CDR3 region is CASSRDISGELFF. CDR3 bases: TGCGCCAGCAGCCGGGACATTTCCGGGGAGCTGTTTTTT.

This clone was picked up a small number of times. The J gene is TRBJ2-3, the V gene TRBV4-2, with D possibly matching TRBD1 (5 bases). The V and J ends lost 1 base and 3 bases respectively, with 17 bases between them. CDR3 length: 17 residues. Germline V gene lookup returns CDR1 LGHNA and CDR2 YNFKEQ. The CDR3 DNA reads as TGTGCCAGCAGCCAAGGGGGCCTTTACACCTCTACAGATACGCAGTATTTT. Its protein is CASSQGGLYTSTDTQYF.

V usage is TRBV5-1 and J usage is TRBJ1-1, with unresolved D. The V end was cut by 5 bases, the J end by 7 bases, with 9 bases between. There are 11 residues in the CDR3. CDR1 is SGHRS and CDR2 is YFSETQ in the germline V gene. The DNA for the CDR3 is TGCGCCAGCAGGGGTACGAGTGAAGCTTTCTTT. Its translation: CASRGTSEAFF.

This chain links TRBV5-1 with TRBJ1-1, with D tentatively TRBD1 (6 bases). Trimming removed 0 bases from V and 1 base from J, with 19 bases in between. Germline V lookup: CDR1 SGHRS, CDR2 YFSETQ. The CDR3 runs to 18 residues. The CDR3 sequence: CASSLGINRDEWNTEAFF. Written as DNA, the CDR3 is TGCGCCAGCAGCTTGGGAATCAACAGGGATGAATGGAACACTGAAGCTTTCTTT.

This CDR3 is CASSLTGLREQYF. CDR3 coding DNA: TGTGCCAGCAGTTTAACGGGCCTGAGGGAGCAGTACTTC. The chain carries TRBV27 and TRBJ2-7; no firm D call. CDR3 length: 13 residues. V was cut by 2 bases and J by 7 bases, with 12 bases left in between. CDR1 and CDR2 from the germline V gene are MNHEY and SMNVEV (reference sequence).

This sequence joins TRBV7-8 and TRBJ2-1; 10 bases are a match to TRBD2. Germline assignment: CDR1 SGHVS and CDR2 FQNEAQ. The V segment lost 6 bases and the J segment 5 bases; nucleotides outside the gene matches: 19. This CDR3 is built from 19 residues. This chain's CDR3 is CASSLTLVLAGSINNEQFF. CDR3 DNA sequence: TGTGCCAGCAGTCTTACGTTAGTACTAGCGGGGAGCATAAACAATGAGCAGTTCTTC.

The rearrangement uses TRBV19 and TRBJ2-2, with D hard to call. Trimming took off 6 bases at V and 2 bases at J, with 4 bases between the two ends. Germline V gene lookup returns CDR1 LNHDA and CDR2 SQIVND (reference sequence). The CDR3 is made up of 12 amino acids. The DNA for the CDR3 is TGTGCCAGTAGCAAAAACACCGGGGAGCTGTTTTTT. Translation gives CASSKNTGELFF.

The chain joins TRBV5-6 to TRBJ2-5; D may match TRBD1 or TRBD2 (6 bases each). CDR1 is SGHDT, CDR2 YYEEEE, per germline. Deletions cut 7 bases from V and 5 bases from J, with 15 bases between. The CDR3 is 13 amino acids. This CDR3 is CASFQQGGETQYF. Written as DNA, the CDR3 is TGTGCCAGCTTTCAACAGGGAGGCGAGACCCAGTACTTC.

V is TRBV28 and J is TRBJ2-2, with 9 bases lining up with TRBD2. In germline, CDR1 is MDHEN, CDR2 SYDVKM. The V segment lost 6 bases and the J segment 4 bases; nucleotides outside the gene matches: 9. The CDR3 length is 16 residues. DNA for the CDR3: TGTGCCAGCAGGCCTCGCGCGGGAGGGAGCACCGGGGAGCTGTTTTTT. Its protein product is CASRPRAGGSTGELFF.

This rearrangement joins TRBV4-2 to TRBJ2-3; 12 nucleotides match TRBD2. This CDR3 has 16 residues. Germline loops: CDR1 LGHNA, CDR2 YNFKEQ. V dropped 3 bases and J dropped 0; count of bases not matched to a gene: 1. CDR3 amino acids: CASSQGTSGSTDTQYF. The CDR3 DNA reads as TGTGCCAGCAGCCAGGGGACTAGCGGGAGCACAGATACGCAGTATTTT.

This clone was seen only a few times. This chain joins TRBV7-3 and TRBJ2-7, with D possibly called TRBD1 or TRBD2 (5 bases each). The CDR3 loop spans 13 amino acids. CDR1 is SGHTA, CDR2 FQGTGA, per germline. Trimming removed 6 bases at V and 6 bases at J, with 15 bases between. The CDR3 sequence is CASSSLLGGEQYF. CDR3 nucleotides: TGTGCCAGCAGTTCACTTCTTGGGGGCGAGCAGTACTTC.

The rearrangement uses TRBV9 and TRBJ1-5; no clear D gene. The germline V gene encodes CDR1 SGDLS and CDR2 YYNGEE. This CDR3 has 15 amino acids. Trimming took off 3 bases at V and 5 bases at J, with 15 bases between the two ends. The CDR3 sequence: CASSARGGLDQPQHF. The CDR3, as DNA: TGTGCCAGCAGCGCCCGGGGAGGGCTTGATCAGCCCCAGCATTTT.

In this sample, this clone turned up a few times. The rearrangement links TRBV7-9 to TRBJ2-1, with D perhaps matching TRBD1 (6 bases). Germline CDR1 SEHNR, CDR2 FQNEAQ (reference sequence). The CDR3 length is 14 residues. Trimming took 3 bases from V and 15 from J, leaving 21 bases between them. As DNA, the CDR3 is TGTGCCAGCAGCTTGGGGGCCTCTTCCTCGTTCTGGTTCTTC. It codes for CASSLGASSSFWFF.

The chain joins TRBV25-1 to TRBJ2-1; D unclear. Per the germline V gene, CDR1 is MGHDK and CDR2 is SYGVNS. This CDR3 region has 11 residues. V shed 5 bases and J shed 9 bases, with 8 bases lying between them. CDR3 protein: CASSLQSEQFF. In nucleotides, the CDR3 is TGTGCCAGCAGTCTACAGAGTGAGCAGTTCTTC.

The V call is TRBV27, the J call TRBJ1-2; possible D gene TRBD1, 6 bases. There are 15 residues in the CDR3. The ends were cut back, 0 bases at V and 8 bases at J, with 16 bases in the middle. Germline CDR1 and CDR2: MNHEY and SMNVEV (reference sequence). CDR3 DNA sequence: TGTGCCAGCAGTTTATCGGTAGGGACACGGTTAGGCTACACCTTC. This translates into CASSLSVGTRLGYTF.

V and J are TRBV5-5 and TRBJ2-7; TRBD1 is a possible D gene (6 bases). Germline values: CDR1 SGHKS, CDR2 YYEKEE (reference sequence). This CDR3 region has 13 residues. Trimming cost V 4 bases and J 3 bases, with 11 bases left between them. This chain's CDR3 is CASSQDSLYEQYF. The CDR3 nucleotides are TGTGCCAGCAGCCAGGACAGTCTCTACGAGCAGTACTTC.

The chain is built from TRBV27 and TRBJ2-7, with a tentative D call TRBD2 (6 bases). Germline loops: CDR1 MNHEY, CDR2 SMNVEV (reference sequence). CDR3 size: 13 residues. V was trimmed by 6 bases and J by 6 bases, leaving 15 bases between them. The CDR3: CASRSGVSGEQYF. Written as DNA, the CDR3 is TGTGCCAGCAGATCGGGGGTCTCAGGCGAGCAGTACTTC.

The rearrangement links TRBV10-3 to TRBJ2-7, with 9 bases identical to TRBD2. Looked up from germline, CDR1 is ENHRY and CDR2 is SYGVKD. The V gene end was trimmed by 6 bases and the J gene end by 5 bases; junction bases not matched to a gene: 8. The CDR3 consists of 14 residues. CDR3 sequence: CAIRNSGRVHEQYF. CDR3 nucleotide sequence: TGTGCCATCAGGAATAGCGGGAGAGTCCACGAGCAGTACTTC.

This sequence joins TRBV28 and TRBJ2-7, with 8 bases that match TRBD2. This CDR3 comprises 14 residues. With 8 bases clipped from V and 3 bases from J, the junction kept 9 bases outside the gene matches. Germline CDR1 and CDR2: MDHEN and SYDVKM. This CDR3 reads CASLRAGGLYEQYF. The CDR3 DNA reads TGTGCCAGCCTGCGGGCGGGAGGACTCTACGAGCAGTACTTC. The whole variable domain, filled in from reference TRBV28 and TRBJ2-7, reads DVKVTQSSRYLVKRTGEKVFLECVQDMDHENMFWYRQDPGLGLRLIYFSYDVKMKEKGDIPEGYSVSREKKERFSLILESASTNQTSMYLCASLRAGGLYEQYFGPGTRLTVT.

J is TRBJ2-3 and V is TRBV7-2; D not resolved. Germline V gene data show CDR1 as SGHTA and CDR2 as FQGNSA. There are 15 residues in the CDR3. Trimming removed 1 base from V and 2 bases from J, with 10 bases in between. DNA for the CDR3: TGTGCCAGCAGCTTAGTTAGCCACTCCACAGATACGCAGTATTTT. It codes for CASSLVSHSTDTQYF.

The chain employs TRBV11-2 and TRBJ2-1; TRBD2 matches 10 bases. Germline V gives CDR1 SGHAT, CDR2 FQNNGV. Unmatched junction bases numbered 7, after V lost 7 bases and J lost 7 bases. The length of the CDR3 is 14 residues. The CDR3 nucleotides are TGTGCCAGCACCCCGGGACTAGCGATGAATGAGCAGTTCTTC. Translation: CASTPGLAMNEQFF.

This sequence joins TRBV11-2 and TRBJ2-5; 7 nucleotides line up with TRBD2. The CDR3 loop spans 15 amino acids. V was pared by 3 bases and J by 5 bases, with 9 bases of the junction left unmatched. Germline assignment: CDR1 SGHAT and CDR2 FQNNGV. CDR3 loop: CASSFRWGGIETQYF. CDR3 sequence (DNA): TGTGCCAGCAGCTTCAGATGGGGGGGGATTGAGACCCAGTACTTC.

This chain links TRBV5-1 with TRBJ1-1; D unresolved. The CDR3 spans 13 residues. Germline loops: CDR1 SGHRS, CDR2 YFSETQ. V was shortened by 4 bases and J by 0 bases, with 7 bases between the two germline ends. The CDR3, as DNA: TGCGCCAGCAGCCTTTATATGAACACTGAAGCTTTCTTT. Protein sequence: CASSLYMNTEAFF.

The genes are TRBV6-1 and TRBJ1-4, with 7 bases identical to TRBD1. After removal of 7 bases from V and 6 bases from J, the junction contained 11 bases not matched to a gene. CDR1 and CDR2 (germline): MNHNS, SASEGT. CDR3 length equals 15 residues. DNA of the CDR3: TGTGCCAGCATTTCTTACAGGGGCCCATATGAAAAACTGTTTTTT. Protein product: CASISYRGPYEKLFF.

This clone was counted only a few times. V and J are TRBV5-1 and TRBJ2-2; TRBD1 aligns across 9 bases. The V gene's germline CDR1 is SGHRS and CDR2 YFSETQ. The CDR3 loop spans 16 amino acids. Germline trimming cut 4 bases from V and 6 bases from J; bases unmatched to any gene: 10. The CDR3 region is CASSPFRDREAGELFF. The CDR3 DNA reads as TGCGCCAGCAGCCCCTTCCGGGACAGGGAGGCCGGGGAGCTGTTTTTT.

As concerns this clone: One junction end does not reproduce the germline sequence, and a read error may be involved. The chain employs TRBV7-7 and TRBJ2-2, with D possibly TRBD1 on 5 matching bases. Looked up from germline, CDR1 is SSHAT and CDR2 is FNYEAQ (reference sequence). CDR3 size: 15 residues. DNA for the CDR3: TGTGCTAGCAGCCCCAGGCCTAAGGGGACCGGGGAGCTGTTTTTT. Translated, it gives CASSPRPKGTGELFF.